This T cell receptor (beta chain) appears in the sequencing data of a study of blood T cell repertoires in COVID-19. The authors' processing: By means of reference gene primer amplification, nucleated cell counts were estimated. Libraries were prepared by immunoSEQ multiplex PCR; TCRdb keeps only in-frame clonotypes and omits some of them. That table is the source of V, J and clone size, and D and trimming were worked out from the DNA. The sample yields 55,000 to 75,000 clones, about four fifths seen once. The sequenced sample was peripheral blood. The receptor's source is an elderly man with COVID-19, enrolled during active disease.

The CDR3 sequence: CAWSVRRGAGNTEAFF. The CDR3 region has the DNA TGTGCCTGGAGTGTAAGACGGGGCGCGGGAAACACTGAAGCTTTCTTT. The V gene is TRBV30, the J gene TRBJ1-1, with a tentative D call TRBD1 (5 bases). Trimming cost V 0 bases and J 2 bases, with 16 bases left between them. Per germline, CDR1 GTSNPN and CDR2 SVGIG (reference sequence). The CDR3 is 16 residues long.